This section outlines one T cell receptor beta chain sequence together with its context. Its antigen is undetermined. Germline V gene lookup returns CDR1 SEHNR and CDR2 FQNEAQ (reference sequence). There are 13 residues in the CDR3. Trimming removed 5 bases at V and 4 bases at J, with 9 bases between. The data derive from a study of T cells in Graves' hyperthyroidism and ophthalmopathy. The study's findings and limits: A model using 13 V-J features told ophthalmopathy apart from stable hyperthyroidism.

The source material, RNA transcripts, was used to amplify TCR beta CDR3 regions. A first-round RT-PCR of the TCR CDR3 used the HTBI primer set. In TCRdb, the multiplex PCR reads were re-called with MiXCR into one record per CDR3 protein. The table has hundreds of thousands of distinct CDR3 sequences, roughly 14% seen once. The clonotype originates from a young man with Graves' ophthalmopathy. The V and J genes are TRBV7-9 and TRBJ1-5; D ambiguous. The sequenced material came from blood. The CDR3 region has the DNA TGTGCCAGCAGCAAAATGGGTAATCAGCCCCAGCATTTT. Encoded protein: CASSKMGNQPQHF.